The TCR beta chain under discussion was sequenced for a study of blood T cell repertoires in COVID-19. In the study overall: The analysed material was cDNA or gDNA that came from T cells, B-cell-depleted T cells, or PBMCs.

Data came from immunoSEQ multiplex PCR; TCRdb stores just in-frame clones and leaves some out. The data show some 200,000 clones, with around 80% seen just once and more than 9% held by the top ten. V lost 0 bases and J lost 4, with 10 bases in between. In germline, CDR1 is MNHEY, CDR2 SMNVEV (reference sequence). The CDR3 runs to 16 residues. What was sequenced was peripheral blood. The J gene is TRBJ1-6, the V gene TRBV27; D is perhaps TRBD1 (5 bases). This TCR came from a woman older than 75 with acute or convalescent COVID-19. The CDR3 region is CASSLSSGLYNSPLHF. For the CDR3, the DNA is TGTGCCAGCAGTTTATCGTCAGGGCTTTATAATTCACCCCTCCACTTT.